One and the same sample provided the 31 T cell receptor beta chains below, sequenced in a study of shared clonotypes between healthy human individuals. Here immunoSEQ multiplex PCR was the method, and the copy in TCRdb shows in-frame clones only, minus some. Of just over 2,000,000 clones in the sample, about 95% were seen once. Naive CD8 cells, CD45RO-negative and positively selected for CCR7, excluded terminally differentiated effector memory CD45RA+ cells. The sample consisted of naive CD8+ T cells sorted from blood. The receptor source for this set is a man aged 18 to 30 in good health.

CDR3 region: CASSPSPGELFF. CDR3 nucleotides: TGTGCCAGCAGCCCCTCCCCCGGGGAGCTGTTTTTT. The chain recombines TRBV7-2 with TRBJ2-2; unclear D gene. V was shortened by 5 bases and J by 6 bases, with 7 bases between the two germline ends. The CDR3 length is 12 residues. Germline V gene sequence: CDR1 SGHTA, CDR2 FQGNSA.

This chain joins TRBV4-3 and TRBJ2-7, with D perhaps TRBD1 (6 bases). The CDR3 sequence is 16 residues long. Germline-derived CDR1 and CDR2 are LGHNA and YSLEER. Trimming removed 3 bases at V and 0 bases at J, with 15 bases between. Here the CDR3 DNA reads TGCGCCAGCAGCCATCCCCCGGGACATCACTCCTACGAGCAGTACTTC. Its protein product is CASSHPPGHHSYEQYF.

The chain combines TRBV5-1 with TRBJ2-1; D gene unclear. The V gene's germline CDR1 is SGHRS and CDR2 YFSETQ. V was shortened by 2 bases and J by 3 bases, with 3 bases between the two germline ends. The CDR3 spans 12 residues. The DNA for the CDR3 is TGCGCCAGCAGCTTTAACTACAATGAGCAGTTCTTC. This gives the protein CASSFNYNEQFF. The full variable domain, its missing parts supplied by reference TRBV5-1 and TRBJ2-1, is KAGVTQTPRYLIKTRGQQVTLSCSPISGHRSVSWYQQTPGQGLQFLFEYFSETQRNKGNFPGRFSGRQFSNSRSEMNVSTLELGDSALYLCASSFNYNEQFFGPGTRLTVL.

This rearrangement joins TRBV5-6 to TRBJ1-6, with D maybe TRBD1 (6 bases). The germline gives CDR1 SGHDT, CDR2 YYEEEE. V was trimmed by 0 bases and J by 8 bases, leaving 15 bases between them. The CDR3 loop spans 16 amino acids. CDR3: CASSLAMTGGDSPLHF. In DNA form, the CDR3 reads TGTGCCAGCAGCTTGGCCATGACAGGTGGAGATTCACCCCTCCACTTT.

This chain joins TRBV6-5 and TRBJ2-7; D gene uncertain. Trimming left V 4 bases short and J 5 bases short, with 9 bases between. Germline loops: CDR1 MNHEY, CDR2 SVGAGI. The CDR3 runs to 12 residues. The CDR3 DNA reads TGTGCCAGCAGTTTAATGGGCAACGAGCAGTACTTC. Its translation is CASSLMGNEQYF.

CDR3 protein: CASSQDTGANYGYTF. In nucleotides, the CDR3 is TGCGCCAGCAGCCAAGATACGGGGGCTAACTATGGCTACACCTTC. This chain uses TRBV4-3 with TRBJ1-2; a weak D match, TRBD1 (5 bases). The germline gives CDR1 LGHNA, CDR2 YSLEER. The CDR3 runs to 15 residues. V dropped 0 bases and J dropped 0 bases, with 8 bases sitting between them.

The CDR3: CASSPTLSREQYF. In nucleotides, the CDR3 is TGTGCCAGCAGTCCCACCCTGTCCCGGGAGCAGTACTTC. The chain employs TRBV25-1 and TRBJ2-7; the D is unclear. Germline V CDR1 and CDR2: MGHDK, SYGVNS. The V gene lost 5 bases and the J gene lost 7 bases, with 15 bases spanning the gap. This CDR3 has 13 residues.

The chain links TRBV28 to TRBJ2-1; 12 bases fit TRBD1. The CDR3 covers 15 residues. J lost 6 bases, V lost 4 bases, and 4 bases had no gene match. The germline V gene encodes CDR1 MDHEN and CDR2 SYDVKM. The CDR3 DNA reads TGTGCCAGCAGTTGGGGACAGGGGGCACCCAATGAGCAGTTCTTC. Translation: CASSWGQGAPNEQFF.

The chain joins TRBV27 to TRBJ2-7, with D maybe TRBD1 (6 bases). Looked up from germline, CDR1 is MNHEY and CDR2 is SMNVEV (reference sequence). V was cut by 8 bases and J by 1 base, with 12 bases left in between. The CDR3 extends over 13 amino acids. The CDR3 coding sequence is TGTGCCAGCGCTTACAGGGTTTCCTACGAGCAGTACTTC. This translates into CASAYRVSYEQYF.

The chain employs TRBV7-9 and TRBJ2-7; 8 bases align to TRBD1. Germline values: CDR1 SEHNR, CDR2 FQNEAQ (reference sequence). Germline trimming cut 5 bases from V and 3 bases from J; bases unmatched to any gene: 9. The CDR3 is 15 residues long. The chain's CDR3 is CASSGGQAGFYEQYF. CDR3 in DNA: TGTGCCAGCAGCGGGGGACAGGCTGGCTTCTACGAGCAGTACTTC.

The rearrangement joins TRBV7-9 to TRBJ2-7, with TRBD1 matching over 10 bases. The CDR3 sequence is 14 residues long. Germline CDR1 and CDR2: SEHNR and FQNEAQ (reference sequence). V lost 7 bases to trimming and J lost 3 bases; unmatched junction nucleotides: 6. Here the CDR3 reads CASTPWTGGYEQYF. In DNA form, the CDR3 reads TGTGCCAGCACCCCTTGGACAGGGGGCTACGAGCAGTACTTC.

The chain is built from TRBV2 and TRBJ1-2; 8 nucleotides match TRBD1. CDR1 is SNHLY and CDR2 is FYNNEI in the germline V gene. This CDR3 is 15 amino acids long. V lost 3 bases to trimming and J lost 5 bases; unmatched junction nucleotides: 8. The CDR3, as DNA: TGTGCCAGCAGTGACCGGGACAGGATACATTATGGCTACACCTTC. Translating gives CASSDRDRIHYGYTF.

The chain employs TRBV15 and TRBJ1-1; D is unclear. Per germline, CDR1 LNHNV and CDR2 YYDKDF (reference sequence). The CDR3 is 13 amino acids. Trimming stripped 7 bases from V and 0 bases from J, with 9 bases between. DNA of the CDR3: TGTGCCACCAACTCACGGATGAACACTGAAGCTTTCTTT. Encoded protein: CATNSRMNTEAFF. Together with reference TRBV15 and TRBJ1-1, the CDR3 gives the full variable domain: DAMVIQNPRYQVTQFGKPVTLSCSQTLNHNVMYWYQQKSSQAPKLLFHYYDKDFNNEADTPDNFQSRRPNTSFCFLDIRSPGLGDTAMYLCATNSRMNTEAFFGQGTRLTVV.

This clone was observed once. This chain links TRBV7-9 with TRBJ2-7; D remains unclear. Deletions cut 1 base from V and 2 bases from J, with 9 bases between. There are 14 residues in the CDR3. In germline, CDR1 is SEHNR, CDR2 FQNEAQ (reference sequence). This CDR3 is CASSLVPRPYEQYF. The CDR3 DNA reads TGTGCCAGCAGCTTAGTCCCAAGACCCTACGAGCAGTACTTC.

This chain joins TRBV13 and TRBJ2-7; D possibly corresponds to TRBD1 (5 bases). V was shortened by 5 bases and J by 0 bases, with 11 bases between the two germline ends. Germline V gene lookup returns CDR1 PRHDT and CDR2 FYEKMQ (reference sequence). The CDR3 totals 14 residues. In DNA form, the CDR3 reads TGTGCCAGCAGCACCCGACAGAGCTCCTACGAGCAGTACTTC. Residues: CASSTRQSSYEQYF. The full variable domain, its missing parts supplied by reference TRBV13 and TRBJ2-7, is AAGVIQSPRHLIKEKRETATLKCYPIPRHDTVYWYQQGPGQDPQFLISFYEKMQSDKGSIPDRFSAQQFSDYHSELNMSSLELGDSALYFCASSTRQSSYEQYFGPGTRLTVT.

The chain joins TRBV2 to TRBJ2-7, with TRBD1 identical over 10 bases. The CDR3 consists of 16 residues. Trimming took 4 bases from V and 3 from J; bases not matched to a gene: 9. From germline, CDR1 is SNHLY and CDR2 FYNNEI. DNA for the CDR3: TGTGCCAGCAGTGTACCCGGGACAGGGGCGCACTACGAGCAGTACTTC. Protein product: CASSVPGTGAHYEQYF.

The genes are TRBV27 and TRBJ2-7, with no clear D. CDR1 is MNHEY, CDR2 SMNVEV, per germline (reference sequence). This CDR3 is built from 15 residues. V dropped 2 bases and J dropped 2 bases, with 13 bases sitting between them. Written as DNA, the CDR3 is TGTGCCAGCAGTTTAATAGGACCTGGAGCCTACGAGCAGTACTTC. It yields the protein CASSLIGPGAYEQYF.

The CDR3: CASSSDLAPRETQYF. The DNA for the CDR3 is TGTGCCAGCAGCTCGGACCTAGCGCCCCGAGAGACCCAGTACTTC. This chain connects TRBV5-6 to TRBJ2-5; D might be TRBD2 (6 bases). Germline lookup yields CDR1 SGHDT and CDR2 YYEEEE. V lost 3 bases and J lost 4, with 16 bases in between. The CDR3 runs to 15 residues.

In this sample, this clone turned up once. V and J are TRBV5-1 and TRBJ2-2; TRBD2 is a possible D gene (7 bases). The CDR3 spans 17 residues. V was trimmed by 7 bases and J by 4 bases, leaving 23 bases between them. Germline CDR1 SGHRS, CDR2 YFSETQ. Here the CDR3 DNA reads TGCGCCAGCTTCACGAAGTCGCCCGGGGGGCGCACCGGGGAGCTGTTTTTT. This translates into CASFTKSPGGRTGELFF.

The chain employs TRBV4-1 and TRBJ2-1; a weak D match, TRBD1 (7 bases). The CDR3 runs 19 residues. V was trimmed by 2 bases and J by 7 bases, leaving 27 bases between them. Germline V gene lookup returns CDR1 MGHRA and CDR2 YSYEKL. CDR3 in amino acids: CASSQSGGIVSVGKNEQFF. For the CDR3, the DNA is TGCGCCAGCAGCCAATCAGGGGGGATAGTTAGCGTAGGGAAAAATGAGCAGTTCTTC.

The chain employs TRBV25-1 and TRBJ2-5; TRBD2 might be the D (5 bases). In germline, CDR1 is MGHDK, CDR2 SYGVNS. This CDR3 comprises 11 residues. Between the trimmed V and J ends, which lost 4 bases and 5 bases, there was a span of 5 bases. CDR3 loop: CASSGGETQYF. CDR3 bases: TGTGCCAGCAGTGGAGGGGAGACCCAGTACTTC. Combining the CDR3 with reference TRBV25-1 and TRBJ2-5 gives the whole variable domain EADIYQTPRYLVIGTGKKITLECSQTMGHDKMYWYQQDPGMELHLIHYSYGVNSTEKGDLSSESTVSRIRTEHFPLTLESARPSHTSQYLCASSGGETQYFGPGTRLLVL.

This chain connects TRBV7-9 to TRBJ2-3; 11 positions match TRBD2. The CDR3 runs 16 residues. The germline gives CDR1 SEHNR, CDR2 FQNEAQ (reference sequence). The trim removed 4 bases at V and 5 bases at J, leaving 8 bases unmatched. In DNA form, the CDR3 reads TGTGCCAGCAGCTCGCTACTAGCGGGAGATGAAGATACGCAGTATTTT. As protein: CASSSLLAGDEDTQYF.

The chain couples TRBV11-2 to TRBJ1-1; TRBD1 agrees at 7 bases. Germline-derived CDR1 and CDR2 are SGHAT and FQNNGV. V lost 1 base and J lost 3; bases outside the gene matches: 11. This CDR3 is 17 amino acids long. Here the CDR3 reads CASSLVGQNPRDTEAFF. In nucleotides, the CDR3 is TGTGCCAGCAGCTTAGTGGGACAGAACCCAAGAGACACTGAAGCTTTCTTT.

The chain recombines TRBV27 with TRBJ1-2, with a weak D call TRBD1 (6 bases). There are 14 residues in the CDR3. The germline CDR1 and CDR2 sequences are MNHEY and SMNVEV (reference sequence). Trimming stripped 4 bases from V and 4 bases from J, with 13 bases between. For the CDR3, the DNA is TGTGCCAGCAGTTCCCACAGGGTTGCCTATGGCTACACCTTC. Protein: CASSSHRVAYGYTF.

This chain connects TRBV10-2 to TRBJ2-7; 7 bases line up with TRBD1. The V gene end was trimmed by 1 base and the J gene end by 3 bases; junction bases not matched to a gene: 6. Germline-derived CDR1 and CDR2 are WSHSY and SAAADI. The CDR3 spans 15 residues. Written as DNA, the CDR3 is TGCGCCAGCAGTGAGTGGCAGGGGGTTGTCTACGAGCAGTACTTC. Encoded protein: CASSEWQGVVYEQYF.

V gene TRBV29-1 combines with J gene TRBJ2-1, with unresolved D. V lost 3 bases, J lost 8 bases, and 8 bases lay in between. The CDR3 runs 11 residues. The V gene's germline CDR1 is SQVTM and CDR2 ANQGSEA. CDR3: CSVDWQYEQFF. In DNA form, the CDR3 reads TGCAGCGTTGACTGGCAATATGAGCAGTTCTTC.

The chain has TRBV6-5 and TRBJ2-7; the D is unclear. The CDR3 has 13 residues. V was trimmed by 6 bases and J by 3 bases, leaving 12 bases between them. Looked up from germline, CDR1 is MNHEY and CDR2 is SVGAGI. For the CDR3, the DNA is TGTGCCAGCAGGCCCGCAAGTTTCTACGAGCAGTACTTC. It encodes CASRPASFYEQYF.

This clone was seen only once. The chain has TRBV13 and TRBJ2-7, with a tentative D call TRBD1 (5 bases). V dropped 5 bases and J dropped 10 bases, with 30 bases sitting between them. Germline V lookup: CDR1 PRHDT, CDR2 FYEKMQ (reference sequence). The CDR3 loop spans 17 amino acids. CDR3 in amino acids: CASSDTEGAAGSILQYF. CDR3 sequence (DNA): TGTGCCAGCAGCGATACAGAAGGGGCGGCAGGAAGTATACTACAGTACTTC.

The chain uses TRBV28 and TRBJ1-5; D is perhaps TRBD1 (6 bases). Between the trimmed V and J ends, which lost 6 bases and 3 bases, there was a span of 12 bases. This CDR3 region has 14 residues. Germline assignment: CDR1 MDHEN and CDR2 SYDVKM. CDR3 in amino acids: CASRLQGSNQPQHF. The CDR3 DNA follows: TGTGCCAGCAGACTACAGGGCTCCAATCAGCCCCAGCATTTT. The variable domain in full, with the rest retrieved from reference TRBV28 and TRBJ1-5, is DVKVTQSSRYLVKRTGEKVFLECVQDMDHENMFWYRQDPGLGLRLIYFSYDVKMKEKGDIPEGYSVSREKKERFSLILESASTNQTSMYLCASRLQGSNQPQHFGDGTRLSIL.

V usage is TRBV7-6 and J usage is TRBJ2-5; 9 bases align to TRBD1. This CDR3 has 16 residues. V lost 6 bases and J lost 5; bases outside the gene matches: 13. Germline CDR1 and CDR2: SGHVS and FNYEAQ. The CDR3: CASSPLTGTGRETQYF. DNA for the CDR3: TGTGCCAGCAGTCCTTTAACCGGGACAGGGAGGGAGACCCAGTACTTC.

J is TRBJ2-7 and V is TRBV27; D might be TRBD2 (5 bases). The CDR3 has 15 amino acids. V shed 1 base and J shed 0 bases, with 10 bases lying between them. Per germline, CDR1 MNHEY and CDR2 SMNVEV (reference sequence). This CDR3 is CASSLWPGSSYEQYF. The CDR3 DNA reads TGTGCCAGCAGTTTATGGCCGGGGAGCTCCTACGAGCAGTACTTC.